These T cell receptor beta chains were read from a single sample in a study of beta chain features in type 1 diabetes. TCRdb's table, derived via immunoSEQ multiplex PCR, lists solely in-frame clones and lacks some. The sample consists of under 550,000 clones, around 10% of them appearing once. Sequencing used naive CD4+ T cells from blood. These receptors all stem from a woman under 30 in good health. The CDR3 runs from the conserved cysteine through the conserved F or W. Each record gives: V gene, D gene, CDR3 length, clone size, J gene, CDR3 DNA, CDR3 protein. D genes are given only for firm matches. Expanded clones are given a class, and other clones once, few, many or no size at all.

>TRBV5-6|TRBD2|13|.|TRBJ2-7
TGTGCCAGCAGCTGGGGGACTACTAACGAGCAGTACTTC
CASSWGTTNEQYF
>TRBV20-1|.|11|.|TRBJ2-6
TGCAGTGCTTCTGGGGCCAACGTCCTGACTTTC
CSASGANVLTF
>TRBV27|TRBD1|17|.|TRBJ2-6
TGTGCCAGCAGTACCGGGACAGGGGAATCTGGGGCCAACGTCCTGACTTTC
CASSTGTGESGANVLTF
>TRBV2|.|11|few|TRBJ2-7
TGTGCCAGCAGACCTGTCGGGGAGCAGTACTTC
CASRPVGEQYF
>TRBV5-4|.|12|.|TRBJ2-1
TGTGCCAGCAGCTTACAGCGCAATGAGCAGTTCTTC
CASSLQRNEQFF
>TRBV7-9|.|14|.|TRBJ1-1
TGTGCCAGCAGCTTAGGCGGAGGAGGTACTGAAGCTTTCTTT
CASSLGGGGTEAFF
>TRBV7-3|.|13|.|TRBJ2-1
TGTGCCAGCAGTTCCGACAAAAACAATGAGCAGTTCTTC
CASSSDKNNEQFF
>TRBV4-1|.|16|.|TRBJ1-2
TGCGCCAGCAGCGACCCGAGCCCAAGGCCCGACTATGGCTACACCTTC
CASSDPSPRPDYGYTF
>TRBV5-1|TRBD2|15|.|TRBJ2-1
TGCGCCAGCAGCTTACTAGCGTCCTCCTACAATGAGCAGTTCTTC
CASSLLASSYNEQFF
>TRBV28|TRBD1|15|few|TRBJ1-1
TGTGCCAGCACCCCTCGGGGACAGATGAACACTGAAGCTTTCTTT
CASTPRGQMNTEAFF
>TRBV30|.|15|few|TRBJ1-3
TGTGCCTGGAGTTTGGGGACGGCTGTTGGAAACACCATATATTTT
CAWSLGTAVGNTIYF
>TRBV7-2|.|15|.|TRBJ2-4
TGTGCCAGCAGCCTTAAAATAGGAGCCAAAAACATTCAGTACTTC
CASSLKIGAKNIQYF
>TRBV5-1|.|15|.|TRBJ2-1
TGCGCCAGCAGCCCGACAGAAAAACTCTACAATGAGCAGTTCTTC
CASSPTEKLYNEQFF
>TRBV5-8|TRBD2|16|.|TRBJ2-5
TGTGCCAGCAGCTTGGGGAAGACTAGCGGGAGTGAGACCCAGTACTTC
CASSLGKTSGSETQYF
>TRBV7-9|.|14|few|TRBJ2-2
TGTGCCAGCAGCTTATTCGCAAGCACCGGGGAGCTGTTTTTT
CASSLFASTGELFF
>TRBV7-9|.|17|.|TRBJ2-1
TGTGCCAGCAGCCCCAACCCCCCGGGTAGGAGGGGCAATGAGCAGTTCTTC
CASSPNPPGRRGNEQFF
>TRBV6-6|.|15|few|TRBJ2-4
TGTGCCAGCAGCCGGGGGGCGACGGCCAAAAACATTCAGTACTTC
CASSRGATAKNIQYF
>TRBV27|.|15|.|TRBJ2-3
TGTGCCAGCAGCTTGGGACTGGGGGGAAAAGATACGCAGTATTTT
CASSLGLGGKDTQYF
>TRBV14|.|14|few|TRBJ2-1
TGTGCCAGCAGCGCCATAACAGGGCTCAATGAGCAGTTCTTC
CASSAITGLNEQFF
>TRBV6-5|.|14|few|TRBJ2-3
TGTGCCAGCAGTTACTGGGACAGCACAGATACGCAGTATTTT
CASSYWDSTDTQYF
>TRBV7-8|TRBD2|16|.|TRBJ2-1
TGTGCCAGCAGTTACACTAGCGGGAGCTCCTACAATGAGCAGTTCTTC
CASSYTSGSSYNEQFF
>TRBV25-1|TRBD1|15|.|TRBJ1-4
TGTGCCAGCAGTTTTGGACAGGCCGGGGTCGAAAAACTGTTTTTT
CASSFGQAGVEKLFF
>TRBV5-4|TRBD2|15|many|TRBJ2-5
TGTGCCAGCAGCTCGAGACTAGCGTACCAAGAGACCCAGTACTTC
CASSSRLAYQETQYF
>TRBV29-1|.|13|.|TRBJ1-2
TGCAGCGTTGACAGAACCCCTAACTATGGCTACACCTTC
CSVDRTPNYGYTF
>TRBV7-9|TRBD1|15|.|TRBJ1-6
TGTGCCAGCGGGAGGGCGAAGGGGGACAGTTCACCCCTCCACTTT
CASGRAKGDSSPLHF
>TRBV5-1|.|11|many|TRBJ2-3
TGCGCCAGCAGCTACACAGATACGCAGTATTTT
CASSYTDTQYF
>TRBV6-5|.|12|.|TRBJ2-6
TGTGCCAGCAGTTCCGGGGCCAACGTCCTGACTTTC
CASSSGANVLTF
>TRBV29-1|.|11|.|TRBJ2-7
TGCAGCGTTGCTGCTGCGGGGATACAGTACTTC
CSVAAAGIQYF
>TRBV11-2|TRBD2|16|.|TRBJ2-2
TGTGCCAGCAGCCCCATTAGCGGGGTAAAGGCCGGGGAGCTGTTTTTT
CASSPISGVKAGELFF
>TRBV4-2|TRBD1|15|.|TRBJ1-1
TGTGCCAGCAGCCAAGCCGGGACAGGGAACACTGAAGCTTTCTTT
CASSQAGTGNTEAFF
>TRBV7-3|.|16|.|TRBJ2-2
TGTGCCAGCAGCTTGACTGGGGTAGGGAACACCGGGGAGCTGTTTTTT
CASSLTGVGNTGELFF
>TRBV7-6|.|15|.|TRBJ2-1
TGTGCCAGCAGCCGAGACGGTAACTCCTACAATGAGCAGTTCTTC
CASSRDGNSYNEQFF
>TRBV6-1|.|15|.|TRBJ1-2
TGTGCCAGCAAACTCTCAGAGGTCACTTACTATGGCTACACCTTC
CASKLSEVTYYGYTF
>TRBV29-1|.|12|few|TRBJ1-4
TGCAGCGCGGGACAAACTAATGAAAAACTGTTTTTT
CSAGQTNEKLFF
>TRBV7-3|TRBD2|15|.|TRBJ2-1
TGTGCCAGCAGCTCCCAAAGGACTAGTCGGAATGAGCAGTTCTTC
CASSSQRTSRNEQFF
>TRBV28|TRBD1|16|.|TRBJ2-4
TGTGCCAGCAGGAAACGGGACAGCCTAGCCAAAAACATTCAGTACTTC
CASRKRDSLAKNIQYF
>TRBV7-2|.|13|few|TRBJ1-2
TGTGCCAGCAGCTCCGCCGGACCCTATGGCTACACCTTC
CASSSAGPYGYTF
>TRBV7-9|TRBD2|14|.|TRBJ2-7
TGTGCCAGCAGCCAAAGCGGGAGCACGTACGAGCAGTACTTC
CASSQSGSTYEQYF